The table lists the clone carrying this TCR beta chain with a few counts. As yet, its antigen is unknown. Using a J-beta primer mix together with a sample-barcoded 5' primer, a second PCR was run for roughly 6 to 11 cycles. TCRdb called the 5' RACE reads again in MiXCR, with one record for every CDR3 protein. The sample has 1.5 million to 2 million distinct CDR3 sequences, 30% to 35% seen once. The data are from a study of blood T cells in healthy people across ages. Study-level findings and limits: The authors considered diversity estimates from one million T cells to be underestimates.

The CDR3 is 15 residues long. Trimming took off 4 bases at V and 0 bases at J, with 10 bases between the two ends. Germline V gives CDR1 SEHNR, CDR2 FQNEAQ (reference sequence). This sequence joins TRBV7-9 and TRBJ1-5; no definite D call. Source material: blood. The sequence came from a woman aged 25 to 39 in good health. The CDR3 reads CASSSMRGSNQPQHF. The CDR3 bases are TGTGCCAGCAGCTCGATGAGAGGTAGCAATCAGCCCCAGCATTTT.